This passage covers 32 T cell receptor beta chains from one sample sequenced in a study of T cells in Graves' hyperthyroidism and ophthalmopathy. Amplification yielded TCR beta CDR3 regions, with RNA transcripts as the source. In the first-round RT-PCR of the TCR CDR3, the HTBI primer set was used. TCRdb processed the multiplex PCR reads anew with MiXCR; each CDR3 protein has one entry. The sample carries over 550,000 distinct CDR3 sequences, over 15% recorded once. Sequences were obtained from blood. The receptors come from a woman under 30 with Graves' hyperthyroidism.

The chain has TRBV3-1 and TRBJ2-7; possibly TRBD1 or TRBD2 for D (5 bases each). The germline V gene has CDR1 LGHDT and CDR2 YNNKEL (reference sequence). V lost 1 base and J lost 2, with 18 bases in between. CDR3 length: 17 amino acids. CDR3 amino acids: CASSQVVGDPLTYEQYF. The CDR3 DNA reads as TGTGCCAGCAGCCAAGTCGTCGGGGACCCGCTGACCTACGAGCAGTACTTC.

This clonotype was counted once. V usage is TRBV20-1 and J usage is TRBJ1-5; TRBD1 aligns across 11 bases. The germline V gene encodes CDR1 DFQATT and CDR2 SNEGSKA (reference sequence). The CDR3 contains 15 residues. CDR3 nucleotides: TGCAATGCCTCCGGACAGGGGGCTTTCAGTCAGCCCCAGCATTTT. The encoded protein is CNASGQGAFSQPQHF.

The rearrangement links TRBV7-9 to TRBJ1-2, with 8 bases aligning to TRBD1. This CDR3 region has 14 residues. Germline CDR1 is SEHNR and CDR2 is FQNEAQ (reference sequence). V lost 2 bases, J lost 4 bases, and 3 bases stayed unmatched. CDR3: CASSLQGAVYGYTF. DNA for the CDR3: TGTGCCAGCAGCTTACAGGGGGCGGTCTATGGCTACACCTTC.

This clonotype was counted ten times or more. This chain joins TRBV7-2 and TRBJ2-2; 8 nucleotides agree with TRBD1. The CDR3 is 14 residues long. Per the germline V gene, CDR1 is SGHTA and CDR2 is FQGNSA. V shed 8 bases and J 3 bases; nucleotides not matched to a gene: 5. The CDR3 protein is CASLGQGYTGELFF. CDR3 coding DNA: TGTGCCAGCCTTGGACAGGGATACACCGGGGAGCTGTTTTTT.

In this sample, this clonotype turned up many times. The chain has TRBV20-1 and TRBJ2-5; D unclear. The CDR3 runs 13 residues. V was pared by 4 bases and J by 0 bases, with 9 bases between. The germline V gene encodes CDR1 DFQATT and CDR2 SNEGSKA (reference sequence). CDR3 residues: CSAKDQYQETQYF. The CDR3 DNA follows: TGCAGTGCTAAGGATCAGTACCAAGAGACCCAGTACTTC.

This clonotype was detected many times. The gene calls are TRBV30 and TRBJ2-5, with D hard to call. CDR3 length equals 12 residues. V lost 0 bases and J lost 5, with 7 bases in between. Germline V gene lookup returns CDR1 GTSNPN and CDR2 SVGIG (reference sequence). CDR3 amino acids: CAWSVGSETQYF. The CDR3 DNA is TGTGCCTGGAGTGTAGGGTCGGAGACCCAGTACTTC.

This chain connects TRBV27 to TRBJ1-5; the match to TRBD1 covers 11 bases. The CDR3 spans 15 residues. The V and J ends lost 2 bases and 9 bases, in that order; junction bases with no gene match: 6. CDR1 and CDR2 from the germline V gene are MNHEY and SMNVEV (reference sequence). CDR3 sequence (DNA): TGTGCCAGCAGTTTAACCGGACAGGGGGCAGGGCCCCAGCATTTT. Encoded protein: CASSLTGQGAGPQHF.

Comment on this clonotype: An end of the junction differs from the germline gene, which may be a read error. The DNA of the CDR3 is TGTGCCAGTGTTACAGGGGGCGTTATGAATGAGCGGTTCTTC. The encoded protein is CASVTGGVMNERFF. The chain links TRBV28 to TRBJ2-1; TRBD1 matches at 9 bases. Per the germline V gene, CDR1 is MDHEN and CDR2 is SYDVKM. The CDR3 is made up of 14 amino acids.

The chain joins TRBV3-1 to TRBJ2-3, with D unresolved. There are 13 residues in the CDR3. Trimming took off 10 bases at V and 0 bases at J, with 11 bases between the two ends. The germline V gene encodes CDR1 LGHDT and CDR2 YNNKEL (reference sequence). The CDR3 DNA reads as TGTGCCACCTCCAAGTCTAGCACAGATACGCAGTATTTT. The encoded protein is CATSKSSTDTQYF.

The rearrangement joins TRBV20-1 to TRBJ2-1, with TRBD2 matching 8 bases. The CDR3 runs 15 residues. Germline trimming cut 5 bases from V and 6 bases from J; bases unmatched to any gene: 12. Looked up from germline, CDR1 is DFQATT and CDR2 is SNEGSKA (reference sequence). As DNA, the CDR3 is TGCAGTGCTGACAGCGGACTAGCAGGTTGCAATGAGCAGTTCTTC. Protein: CSADSGLAGCNEQFF.

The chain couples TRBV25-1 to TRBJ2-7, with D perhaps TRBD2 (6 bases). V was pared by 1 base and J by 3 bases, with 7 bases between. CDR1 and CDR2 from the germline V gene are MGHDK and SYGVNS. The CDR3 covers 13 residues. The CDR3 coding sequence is TGTGCCAGCAGTGAATGGGGAGGCTACGAGCAGTACTTC. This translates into CASSEWGGYEQYF.

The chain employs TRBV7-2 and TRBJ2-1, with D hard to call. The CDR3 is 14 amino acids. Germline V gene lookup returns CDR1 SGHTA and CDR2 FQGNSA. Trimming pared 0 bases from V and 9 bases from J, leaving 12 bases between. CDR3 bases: TGTGCCAGCAGCTTAGCGCTGTGGGGTGGTGAGCAGTTCTTC. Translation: CASSLALWGGEQFF.

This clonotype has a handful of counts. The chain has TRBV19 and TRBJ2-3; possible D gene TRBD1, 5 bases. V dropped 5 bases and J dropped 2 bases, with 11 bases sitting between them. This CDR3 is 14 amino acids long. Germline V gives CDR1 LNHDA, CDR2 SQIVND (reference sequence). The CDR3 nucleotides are TGTGCCAGTAGTGTGACAGAAATCACAGATACGCAGTATTTT. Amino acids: CASSVTEITDTQYF. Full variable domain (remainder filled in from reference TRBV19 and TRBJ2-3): DGGITQSPKYLFRKEGQNVTLSCEQNLNHDAMYWYRQDPGQGLRLIYYSQIVNDFQKGDIAEGYSVSREKKESFPLTVTSAQKNPTAFYLCASSVTEITDTQYFGPGTRLTVL.

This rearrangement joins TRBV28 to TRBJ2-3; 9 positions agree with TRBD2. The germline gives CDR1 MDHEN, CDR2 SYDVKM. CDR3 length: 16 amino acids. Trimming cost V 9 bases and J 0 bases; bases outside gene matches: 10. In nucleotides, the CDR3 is TGTGCCAGTACCCCAATAGCGGGAGCTAGCACAGATACGCAGTATTTT. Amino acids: CASTPIAGASTDTQYF.

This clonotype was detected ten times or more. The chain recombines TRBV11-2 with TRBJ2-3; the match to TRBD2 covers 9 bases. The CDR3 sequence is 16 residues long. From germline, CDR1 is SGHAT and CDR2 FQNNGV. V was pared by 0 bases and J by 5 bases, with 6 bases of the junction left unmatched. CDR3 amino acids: CASSLDNLAGIDTQYF. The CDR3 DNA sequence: TGTGCCAGCAGCTTAGATAACCTAGCGGGAATAGATACGCAGTATTTT.

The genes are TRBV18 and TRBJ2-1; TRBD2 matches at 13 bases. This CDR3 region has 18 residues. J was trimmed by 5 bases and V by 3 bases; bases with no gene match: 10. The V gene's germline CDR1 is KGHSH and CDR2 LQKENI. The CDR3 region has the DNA TGTGCCAGCTCACCCGTACCGGGACTAGCGGGAACGAACAATGAGCAGTTCTTC. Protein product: CASSPVPGLAGTNNEQFF. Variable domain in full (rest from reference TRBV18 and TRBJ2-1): NAGVMQNPRHLVRRRGQEARLRCSPMKGHSHVYWYRQLPEEGLKFMVYLQKENIIDESGMPKERFSAEFPKEGPSILRIQQVVRGDSAAYFCASSPVPGLAGTNNEQFFGPGTRLTVL.

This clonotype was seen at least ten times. DNA for the CDR3: TGTGCCTGCCCCAAATTGGGGCAGCCAGGCCGCAATGAGCAGTTCTTC. This gives the protein CACPKLGQPGRNEQFF. This chain connects TRBV30 to TRBJ2-1; possible D gene TRBD1, 5 bases. CDR3 length: 16 residues. The V gene's germline CDR1 is GTSNPN and CDR2 SVGIG (reference sequence). V dropped 6 bases and J dropped 6 bases, with 24 bases sitting between them.

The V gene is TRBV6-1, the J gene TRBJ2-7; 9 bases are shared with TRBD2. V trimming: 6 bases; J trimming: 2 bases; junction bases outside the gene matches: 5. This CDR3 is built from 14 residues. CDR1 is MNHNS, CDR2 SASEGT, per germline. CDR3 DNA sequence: TGTGCCAGCAGAAATAGCGGGGGCACCTACGAGCAGTACTTC. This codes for CASRNSGGTYEQYF.

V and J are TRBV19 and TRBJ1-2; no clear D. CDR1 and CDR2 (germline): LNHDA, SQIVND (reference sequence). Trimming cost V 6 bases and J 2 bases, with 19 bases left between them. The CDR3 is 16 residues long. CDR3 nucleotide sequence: TGTGCCAGTAGGTACCTCTTTGCGGTTTTCAACTATGGCTACACCTTC. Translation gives CASRYLFAVFNYGYTF.

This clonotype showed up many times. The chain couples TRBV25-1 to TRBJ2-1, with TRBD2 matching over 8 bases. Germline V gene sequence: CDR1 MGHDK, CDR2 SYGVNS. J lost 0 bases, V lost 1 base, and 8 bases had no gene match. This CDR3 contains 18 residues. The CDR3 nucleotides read TGTGCCAGCAGTGAATTGGGCGAGCGGGAGCGCTCCTACAATGAGCAGTTCTTC. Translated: CASSELGERERSYNEQFF.

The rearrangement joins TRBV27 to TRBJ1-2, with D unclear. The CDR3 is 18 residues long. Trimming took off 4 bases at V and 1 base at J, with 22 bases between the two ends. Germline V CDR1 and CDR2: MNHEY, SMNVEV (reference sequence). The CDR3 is CASSSAPLRRGGNYGYTF. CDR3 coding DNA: TGTGCCAGCAGTTCCGCCCCTCTACGACGGGGAGGTAACTATGGCTACACCTTC.

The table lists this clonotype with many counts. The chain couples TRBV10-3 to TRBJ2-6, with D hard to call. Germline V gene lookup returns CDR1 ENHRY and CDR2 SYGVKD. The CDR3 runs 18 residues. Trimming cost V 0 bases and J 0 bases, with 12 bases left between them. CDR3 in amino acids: CAISESGRPISGANVLTF. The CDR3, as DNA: TGTGCCATCAGTGAGTCGGGCAGGCCGATCTCTGGGGCCAACGTCCTGACTTTC.

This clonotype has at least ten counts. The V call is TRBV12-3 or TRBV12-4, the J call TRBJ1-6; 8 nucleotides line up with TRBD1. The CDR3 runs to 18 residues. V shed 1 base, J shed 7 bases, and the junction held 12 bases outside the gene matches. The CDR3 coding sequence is TGTGCCAGCAGTTTAGGGTTCCCAGGGGGCTTTGACAATTCACCCCTCCACTTT. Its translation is CASSLGFPGGFDNSPLHF.

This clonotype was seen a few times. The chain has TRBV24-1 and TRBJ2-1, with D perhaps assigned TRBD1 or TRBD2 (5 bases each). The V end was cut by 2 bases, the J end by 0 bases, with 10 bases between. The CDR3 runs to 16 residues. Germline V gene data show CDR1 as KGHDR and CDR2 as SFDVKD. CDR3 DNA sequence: TGTGCCACCAGTGATTGGGACGCAAGCTCCTACAATGAGCAGTTCTTC. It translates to CATSDWDASSYNEQFF.

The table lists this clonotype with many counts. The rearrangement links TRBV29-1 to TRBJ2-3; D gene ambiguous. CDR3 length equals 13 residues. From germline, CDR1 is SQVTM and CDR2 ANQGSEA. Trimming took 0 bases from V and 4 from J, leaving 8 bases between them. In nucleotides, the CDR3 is TGCAGCGTTGAAGATCGGTCAGCAGATACGCAGTATTTT. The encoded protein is CSVEDRSADTQYF.

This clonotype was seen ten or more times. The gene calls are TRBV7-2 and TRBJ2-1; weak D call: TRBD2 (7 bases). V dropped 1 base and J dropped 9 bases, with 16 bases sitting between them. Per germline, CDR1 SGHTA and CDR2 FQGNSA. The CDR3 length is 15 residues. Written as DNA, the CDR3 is TGTGCCAGCAGCTTAGAGCCCGGGGGGCTGGCTGAGCAGTTCTTC. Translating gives CASSLEPGGLAEQFF.

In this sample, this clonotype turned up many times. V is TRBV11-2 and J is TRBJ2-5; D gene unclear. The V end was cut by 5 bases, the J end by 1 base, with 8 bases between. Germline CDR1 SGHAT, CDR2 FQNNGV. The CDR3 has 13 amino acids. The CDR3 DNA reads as TGTGCCAGCAGCCCTAGGATCCAAGAGACCCAGTACTTC. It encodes CASSPRIQETQYF. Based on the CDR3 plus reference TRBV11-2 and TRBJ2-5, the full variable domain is EAGVAQSPRYKIIEKRQSVAFWCNPISGHATLYWYQQILGQGPKLLIQFQNNGVVDDSQLPKDRFSAERLKGVDSTLKIQPAKLEDSAVYLCASSPRIQETQYFGPGTRLLVL.

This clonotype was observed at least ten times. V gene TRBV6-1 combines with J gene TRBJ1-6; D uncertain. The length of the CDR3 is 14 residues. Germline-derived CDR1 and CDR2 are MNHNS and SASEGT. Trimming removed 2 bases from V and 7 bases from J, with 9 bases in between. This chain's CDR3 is CASSEMDGNSPLHF. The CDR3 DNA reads TGTGCCAGCAGTGAAATGGACGGAAATTCACCCCTCCACTTT.

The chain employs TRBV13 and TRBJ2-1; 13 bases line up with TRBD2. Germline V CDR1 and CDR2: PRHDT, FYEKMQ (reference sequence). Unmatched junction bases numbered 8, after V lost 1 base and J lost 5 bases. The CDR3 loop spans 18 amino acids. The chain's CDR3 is CASSLEGLTSGRHNEQFF. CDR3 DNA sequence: TGTGCCAGCAGCTTAGAGGGGTTGACTAGCGGGAGGCACAATGAGCAGTTCTTC.

In DNA, the CDR3 is TGTGCCAGCAGACCAACAGGGTTCTATGGCTACACCTTC. Its translation is CASRPTGFYGYTF. The chain has TRBV13 and TRBJ1-2; D might be TRBD1 (6 bases). The CDR3 loop spans 13 amino acids. Germline CDR1 is PRHDT and CDR2 is FYEKMQ (reference sequence). The ends were cut back, 6 bases at V and 4 bases at J, with 12 bases in the middle.

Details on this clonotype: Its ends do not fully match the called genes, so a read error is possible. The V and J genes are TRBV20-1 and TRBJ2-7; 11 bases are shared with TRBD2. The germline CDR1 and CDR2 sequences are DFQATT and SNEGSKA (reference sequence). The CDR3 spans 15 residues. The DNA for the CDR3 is TGCATTGCTAGAGATCATACTAGCGGGAGTCACGAGCAGTACTTC. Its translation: CIARDHTSGSHEQYF.

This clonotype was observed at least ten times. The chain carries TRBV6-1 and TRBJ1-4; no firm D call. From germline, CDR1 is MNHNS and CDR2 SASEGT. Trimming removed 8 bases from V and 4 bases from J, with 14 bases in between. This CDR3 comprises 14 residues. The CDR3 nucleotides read TGTGCCAGCCGGCCCTCCTGGGTTAATGAAAAACTGTTTTTT. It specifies CASRPSWVNEKLFF.